This T cell receptor beta chain was sequenced during a study of memory CD4+ T cells and cytomegalovirus serostatus. General study findings and limits: Suggested: most of the CMV-linked TCR signature lies in CD4+ memory cells.

CDR1 and CDR2 (germline): SGDLS, YYNGEE. This CDR3 is 16 amino acids long. The J segment lost 4 bases and the V segment lost 0 bases, leaving 6 bases of the junction unmatched. The data were produced by immunoSEQ multiplex PCR, yet TCRdb's version contains in-frame clones alone and is incomplete. The repertoire has 45,000 to 60,000 clones, about 78% of them found once; the top ten carry approximately 0.7%. Single viable CD3+CD4+CD8-CD45RO+ cells were sorted as the memory CD4+ T cells. Details on this clone: Its antigen remains unidentified.

The chain has TRBV9 and TRBJ2-5, with 10 positions matching TRBD2. This receptor was taken from an adult in good health and CMV-seronegative. Sample: memory CD4+ T cells from blood. CDR3 region: CASSVAAGGVGETQYF. The DNA of the CDR3 is TGTGCCAGCAGCGTAGCAGCGGGAGGGGTGGGAGAGACCCAGTACTTC.